Below are 13 T cell receptor beta chains sequenced from a single sample in a study of chemoradiotherapy in HPV16-positive cancers. Sequencing was performed with immunoSEQ multiplex PCR; in TCRdb, only in-frame clones are kept and a portion is missing. The data contain 5,000 to 7,000 clones, roughly two thirds of them singletons. This specimen was taken from a patient who underwent chemoradiotherapy. The receptors originated from a human donor with HPV-associated anogenital cancer.

The chain uses TRBV4-3 and TRBJ2-1; D might be TRBD2 (6 bases). Germline-derived CDR1 and CDR2 are LGHNA and YSLEER. Trimming took off 4 bases at V and 7 bases at J, with 17 bases between the two ends. CDR3 length equals 15 residues. The CDR3 DNA follows: TGCGCCAGCAGCCGAAGTAGGGCTAGCGTGAATGAGCAGTTCTTC. It codes for CASSRSRASVNEQFF.

The genes are TRBV7-2 and TRBJ2-7, with D possibly matching TRBD1 (5 bases). V was cut by 1 base and J by 2 bases, with 9 bases left in between. The CDR3 has 14 residues. Germline V CDR1 and CDR2: SGHTA, FQGNSA. The CDR3, as DNA: TGTGCCAGCAGCTTAGGAACAGGAGCCTACGAGCAGTACTTC. This gives the protein CASSLGTGAYEQYF.

This clone showed up just a few times. V usage is TRBV28 and J usage is TRBJ1-2; D is unclear. CDR3 length equals 10 residues. CDR1 and CDR2 (germline): MDHEN, SYDVKM. CDR3: CATVNYGYTF. CDR3 sequence (DNA): TGTGCGACGGTCAACTATGGCTACACCTTC.

J is TRBJ1-2 and V is TRBV4-3; 8 bases align to TRBD1. Germline V gene sequence: CDR1 LGHNA, CDR2 YSLEER. This CDR3 comprises 15 residues. V was clipped by 5 bases and J by 3 bases; unmatched bases: 8. CDR3: CASSTRTGRDYGYTF. The CDR3 coding sequence is TGCGCCAGCAGCACCCGGACAGGGAGGGACTATGGCTACACCTTC.

The chain combines TRBV4-1 with TRBJ2-1, with 12 bases that match TRBD1. Trimming cost V 1 base and J 3 bases; bases outside gene matches: 4. Germline CDR1 is MGHRA and CDR2 is YSYEKL. CDR3 size: 17 residues. The CDR3: CASSQAGTGGIYNEQFF. The CDR3 DNA reads as TGCGCCAGCAGCCAAGCGGGGACAGGGGGCATCTACAATGAGCAGTTCTTC.

The chain recombines TRBV27 with TRBJ2-5, with D maybe TRBD2 (5 bases). Germline V gives CDR1 MNHEY, CDR2 SMNVEV (reference sequence). Deletions cut 6 bases from V and 1 base from J, with 15 bases between. The CDR3 spans 15 residues. The CDR3 here is CASSFNTSPQETQYF. The DNA for the CDR3 is TGTGCCAGCAGCTTCAACACTAGTCCCCAAGAGACCCAGTACTTC.

The J gene is TRBJ1-6, the V gene TRBV11-2; weak D call: TRBD1 (6 bases). The V gene lost 2 bases and the J gene lost 8 bases, with 10 bases spanning the gap. The CDR3 runs to 14 residues. Per germline, CDR1 SGHAT and CDR2 FQNNGV. DNA for the CDR3: TGTGCCAGCAGCTTAATAGGGGGGGATTCACCCCTCCACTTT. It codes for CASSLIGGDSPLHF.

This rearrangement joins TRBV5-5 to TRBJ2-1; D possibly uses TRBD1 or TRBD2 (10 bases each). The length of the CDR3 is 19 residues. V was pared by 6 bases and J by 7 bases, with 32 bases between. CDR1 and CDR2 from the germline V gene are SGHKS and YYEKEE (reference sequence). The CDR3 reads CASTRRTGGYSGGANEQFF. CDR3 nucleotides: TGTGCCAGCACTCGGAGGACAGGGGGTTACAGCGGGGGGGCTAATGAGCAGTTCTTC.

The CDR3 sequence is CASRRRIQETQYF. CDR3 bases: TGTGCCAGCAGGCGGAGGATCCAAGAGACCCAGTACTTC. J is TRBJ2-5 and V is TRBV6-1; a weak D match, TRBD2 (5 bases). Germline CDR1 is MNHNS and CDR2 is SASEGT. CDR3 length: 13 amino acids. V was trimmed by 6 bases and J by 1 base, leaving 9 bases between them.

This clone was seen a few times. The rearrangement uses TRBV5-4 and TRBJ1-3; a possible D gene is TRBD1 (6 bases). The CDR3 totals 15 residues. Trimming removed 9 bases at V and 2 bases at J, with 18 bases between. The germline V gene encodes CDR1 SGHNT and CDR2 YYREEE (reference sequence). The DNA for the CDR3 is TGTGCCACCGCTCCGGGACAAACTACTGGAAACACCATATATTTT. It encodes CATAPGQTTGNTIYF.

V usage is TRBV5-1 and J usage is TRBJ2-2; 15 bases are shared with TRBD2. Germline V lookup: CDR1 SGHRS, CDR2 YFSETQ. The trim removed 2 bases at V and 5 bases at J, leaving 7 bases unmatched. This CDR3 spans 18 amino acids. CDR3: CASSLLPGTSGGTGELFF. In nucleotides, the CDR3 is TGCGCCAGCAGCTTACTTCCCGGGACTAGCGGGGGGACCGGGGAGCTGTTTTTT.

The chain has TRBV4-3 and TRBJ1-2; perhaps TRBD1 as D (5 bases). Trimming removed 1 base at V and 4 bases at J, with 13 bases between. CDR1 and CDR2 from the germline V gene are LGHNA and YSLEER. The CDR3 covers 15 residues. CDR3 loop: CASSQGKGEPYGYTF. In DNA, the CDR3 is TGCGCCAGCAGCCAAGGGAAAGGGGAACCCTATGGCTACACCTTC.

The chain recombines TRBV30 with TRBJ1-1; a possible D gene is TRBD1 (6 bases). Trimming cost V 3 bases and J 10 bases, with 12 bases left between them. CDR1 is GTSNPN, CDR2 SVGIG, per germline (reference sequence). The CDR3 is made up of 11 amino acids. CDR3: CAWSRGLGAFF. The DNA of the CDR3 is TGTGCCTGGAGCAGGGGATTAGGAGCTTTCTTT.